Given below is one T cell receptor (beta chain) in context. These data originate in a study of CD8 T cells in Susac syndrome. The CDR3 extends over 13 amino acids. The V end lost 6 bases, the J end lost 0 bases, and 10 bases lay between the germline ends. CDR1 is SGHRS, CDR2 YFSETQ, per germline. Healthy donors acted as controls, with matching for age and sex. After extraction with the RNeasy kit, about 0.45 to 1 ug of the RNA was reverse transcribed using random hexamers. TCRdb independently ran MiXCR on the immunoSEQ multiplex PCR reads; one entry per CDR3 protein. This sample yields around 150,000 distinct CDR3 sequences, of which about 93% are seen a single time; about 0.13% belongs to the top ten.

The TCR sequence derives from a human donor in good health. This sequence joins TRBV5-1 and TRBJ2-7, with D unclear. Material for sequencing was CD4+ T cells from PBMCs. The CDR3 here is CASTNPSSYEQYF. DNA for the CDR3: TGCGCCAGCACCAACCCAAGCTCCTACGAGCAGTACTTC. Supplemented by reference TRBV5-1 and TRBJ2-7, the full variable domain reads KAGVTQTPRYLIKTRGQQVTLSCSPISGHRSVSWYQQTPGQGLQFLFEYFSETQRNKGNFPGRFSGRQFSNSRSEMNVSTLELGDSALYLCASTNPSSYEQYFGPGTRLTVT.